There are a few counts of the clone carrying this TCR beta chain. The sample comes from a study of blood T cell repertoires in COVID-19. Overall study: The United States, Italy and Spain provided the acute and convalescent COVID-19 samples. The cDNA or gDNA used as material had been derived from T cells, B-cell-depleted T cells, or PBMCs.

The CDR3 extends over 14 amino acids. Germline CDR1 reads MNHEY; CDR2 reads SVGAGI. V lost 6 bases and J lost 2, with 10 bases in between. During active infection, Seattle patients enrolled and were then monitored through disease. Per the authors' pipeline: Scientists estimated how many nucleated cells there were by amplifying reference gene primers. Clones were sequenced by immunoSEQ multiplex PCR, and TCRdb holds only the in-frame ones, with some missing. V, J and clone size were drawn from that table, and D and trimming were deduced from the DNA. There are roughly 70,000 clones in the sample; approximately 73% occur only once, and around 14% lies in the top ten.

The chain couples TRBV6-5 to TRBJ2-2; D uncertain. Sequences were obtained from peripheral blood. The sequence derives from a man in his fifties or sixties with COVID-19, enrolled during active disease. The CDR3 is CASSRRLNTGELFF. The CDR3 DNA reads TGTGCCAGCAGCCGCAGACTCAACACCGGGGAGCTGTTTTTT.